Sequencing of this T cell receptor beta chain was carried out in a study of long-term antiretroviral therapy in people with HIV. Across the whole study: Samples collected earliest predate the 2015 immediate-ART recommendation by about a decade. Study-wide results and limits: Repertoires with HIV possessed tighter CDR3 length spans than those of controls.

In the case of this clone: The antigen is unknown.

With survey level as its setting, the immunoSEQ assay was v3.0. TCRdb keeps only in-frame clones here, not all; method: immunoSEQ multiplex PCR. Found here are tens of thousands of clones, 86% of them singletons; the top ten hold 3.9%. Per the germline V gene, CDR1 is SGDLS and CDR2 is YYNGEE. The CDR3 is 17 amino acids. Trimming shortened V by 0 bases and J by 1 base, and 15 bases separated the two germline ends. Treated in the United States were all of the participants with HIV. The chain couples TRBV9 to TRBJ2-3; perhaps D is TRBD1 or TRBD2 (5 bases each). The receptor was derived from a woman under 30 with HIV. The specimen was unsorted PBMCs, collected just before starting antiretroviral therapy. CDR3 sequence reads: CASSVGTGAGGTDTQYF. CDR3 bases: TGTGCCAGCAGCGTAGGGACCGGGGCCGGCGGCACAGATACGCAGTATTTT.